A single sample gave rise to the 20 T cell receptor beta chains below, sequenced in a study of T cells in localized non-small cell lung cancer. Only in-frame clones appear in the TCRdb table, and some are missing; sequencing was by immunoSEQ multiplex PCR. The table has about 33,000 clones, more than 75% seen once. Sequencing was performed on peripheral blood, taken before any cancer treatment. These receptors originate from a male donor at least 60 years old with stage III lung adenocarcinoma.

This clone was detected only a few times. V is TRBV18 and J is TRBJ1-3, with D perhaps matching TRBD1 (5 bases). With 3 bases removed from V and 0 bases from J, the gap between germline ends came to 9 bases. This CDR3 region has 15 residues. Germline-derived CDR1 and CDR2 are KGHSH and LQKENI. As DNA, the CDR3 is TGTGCCAGCTCACCCCGACAGCTCTCTGGAAACACCATATATTTT. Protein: CASSPRQLSGNTIYF. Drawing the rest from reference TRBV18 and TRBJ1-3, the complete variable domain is NAGVMQNPRHLVRRRGQEARLRCSPMKGHSHVYWYRQLPEEGLKFMVYLQKENIIDESGMPKERFSAEFPKEGPSILRIQQVVRGDSAAYFCASSPRQLSGNTIYFGEGSWLTVV.

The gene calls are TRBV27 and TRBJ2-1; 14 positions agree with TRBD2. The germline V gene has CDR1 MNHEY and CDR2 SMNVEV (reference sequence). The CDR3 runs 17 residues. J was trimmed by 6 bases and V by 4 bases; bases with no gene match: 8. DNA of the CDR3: TGTGCCAGCAGTTCACGCCCGGGACTAGCGGGGGTCAATGAGCAGTTCTTC. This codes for CASSSRPGLAGVNEQFF.

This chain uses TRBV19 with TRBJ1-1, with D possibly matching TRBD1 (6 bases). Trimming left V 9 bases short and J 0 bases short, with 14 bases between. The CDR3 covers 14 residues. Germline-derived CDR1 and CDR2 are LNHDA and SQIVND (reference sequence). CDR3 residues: CASRQDSLNTEAFF. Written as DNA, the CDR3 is TGTGCCAGCCGTCAGGACAGCCTGAACACTGAAGCTTTCTTT.

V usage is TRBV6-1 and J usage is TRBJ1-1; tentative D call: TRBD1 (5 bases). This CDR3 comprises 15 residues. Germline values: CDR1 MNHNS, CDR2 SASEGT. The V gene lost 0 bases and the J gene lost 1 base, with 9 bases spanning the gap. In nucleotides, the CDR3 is TGTGCCAGCAGTGAAGCGCAGGGACCGAACACTGAAGCTTTCTTT. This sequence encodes CASSEAQGPNTEAFF.

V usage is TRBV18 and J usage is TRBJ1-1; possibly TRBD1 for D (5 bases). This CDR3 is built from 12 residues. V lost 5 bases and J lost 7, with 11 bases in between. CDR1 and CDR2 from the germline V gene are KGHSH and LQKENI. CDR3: CASSFQGLEAFF. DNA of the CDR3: TGTGCCAGCTCATTCCAGGGACTTGAAGCTTTCTTT.

CDR3 in amino acids: CASSFTSRDTEAFF. The DNA for the CDR3 is TGTGCCAGCAGCTTTACGTCTAGGGACACTGAAGCTTTCTTT. This chain uses TRBV5-5 with TRBJ1-1; D call uncertain. The CDR3 covers 14 residues. The V gene lost 2 bases and the J gene lost 3 bases, with 11 bases spanning the gap. In germline, CDR1 is SGHKS, CDR2 YYEKEE (reference sequence).

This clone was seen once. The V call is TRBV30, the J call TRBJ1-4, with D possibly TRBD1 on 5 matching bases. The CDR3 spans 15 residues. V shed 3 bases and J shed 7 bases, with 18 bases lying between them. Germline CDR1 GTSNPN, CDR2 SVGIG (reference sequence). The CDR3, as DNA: TGTGCCTGGAGACCCCGCGGGGCCGGGAGTGAAAAACTGTTTTTT. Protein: CAWRPRGAGSEKLFF.

CDR3: CASSSGTPPSEQFF. CDR3 nucleotides: TGTGCCAGTAGTTCAGGGACTCCCCCGAGTGAGCAGTTCTTC. J is TRBJ2-1 and V is TRBV19; a weak D match, TRBD2 (6 bases). The CDR3 covers 14 residues. Per germline, CDR1 LNHDA and CDR2 SQIVND (reference sequence). V was pared by 5 bases and J by 9 bases, with 17 bases between.

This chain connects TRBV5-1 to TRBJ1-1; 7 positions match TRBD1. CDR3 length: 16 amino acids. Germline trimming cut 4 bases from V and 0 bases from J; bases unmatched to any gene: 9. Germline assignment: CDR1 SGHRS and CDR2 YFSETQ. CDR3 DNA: TGCGCCAGCAGCAGATCCGGGACAGTTATGAACACTGAAGCTTTCTTT. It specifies CASSRSGTVMNTEAFF.

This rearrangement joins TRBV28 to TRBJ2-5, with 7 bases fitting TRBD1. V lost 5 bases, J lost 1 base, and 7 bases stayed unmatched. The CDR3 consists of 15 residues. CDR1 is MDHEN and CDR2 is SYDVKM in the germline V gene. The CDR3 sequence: CASSPAGTVQETQYF. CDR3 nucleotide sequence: TGTGCCAGCAGTCCCGCCGGGACAGTCCAAGAGACCCAGTACTTC.

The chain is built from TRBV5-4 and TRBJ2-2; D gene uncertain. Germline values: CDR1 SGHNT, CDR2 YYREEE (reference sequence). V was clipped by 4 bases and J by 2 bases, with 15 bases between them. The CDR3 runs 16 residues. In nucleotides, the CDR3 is TGTGCCAGCAGCACCCCCGGGTCCCTCAACACCGGGGAGCTGTTTTTT. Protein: CASSTPGSLNTGELFF.

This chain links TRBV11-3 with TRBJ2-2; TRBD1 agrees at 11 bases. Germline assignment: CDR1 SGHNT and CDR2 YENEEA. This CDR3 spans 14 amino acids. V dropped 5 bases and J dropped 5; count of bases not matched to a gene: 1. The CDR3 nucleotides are TGTGCCAGCAGCGGACAGGGGGCGACCGGGGAGCTGTTTTTT. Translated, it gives CASSGQGATGELFF.

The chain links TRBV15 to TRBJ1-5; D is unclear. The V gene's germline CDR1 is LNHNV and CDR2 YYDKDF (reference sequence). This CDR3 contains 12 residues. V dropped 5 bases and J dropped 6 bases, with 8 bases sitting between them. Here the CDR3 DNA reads TGTGCCACCAGCCGACCCCGTCAGCCCCAGCATTTT. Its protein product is CATSRPRQPQHF.

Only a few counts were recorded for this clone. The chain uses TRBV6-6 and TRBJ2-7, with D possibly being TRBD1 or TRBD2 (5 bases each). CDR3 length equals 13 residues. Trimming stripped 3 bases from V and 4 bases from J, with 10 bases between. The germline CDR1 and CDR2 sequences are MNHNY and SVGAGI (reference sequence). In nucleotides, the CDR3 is TGTGCCAGCAGTTATTGGGGCGGGTACGAGCAGTACTTC. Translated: CASSYWGGYEQYF.

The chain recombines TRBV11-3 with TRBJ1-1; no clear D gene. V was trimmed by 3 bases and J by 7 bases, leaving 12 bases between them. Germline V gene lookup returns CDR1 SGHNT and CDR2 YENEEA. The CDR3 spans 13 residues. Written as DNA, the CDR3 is TGTGCCAGCAGCTTCCGGGCGGGGAGTGAAGCTTTCTTT. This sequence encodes CASSFRAGSEAFF.

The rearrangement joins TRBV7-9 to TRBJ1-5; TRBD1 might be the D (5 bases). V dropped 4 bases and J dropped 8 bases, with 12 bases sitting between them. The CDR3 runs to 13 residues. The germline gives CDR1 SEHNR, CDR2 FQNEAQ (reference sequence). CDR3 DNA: TGTGCCAGCAGCTGGGACGGGAAGGAGCCCCAGCATTTT. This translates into CASSWDGKEPQHF.

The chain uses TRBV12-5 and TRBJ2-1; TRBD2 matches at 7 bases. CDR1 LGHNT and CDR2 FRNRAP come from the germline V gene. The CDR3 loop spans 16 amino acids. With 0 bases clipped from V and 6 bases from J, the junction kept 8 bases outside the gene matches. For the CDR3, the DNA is TGTGCTAGTGGTTTGGTACTAAGCGGGGTAGTCAATGAGCAGTTCTTC. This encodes CASGLVLSGVVNEQFF.

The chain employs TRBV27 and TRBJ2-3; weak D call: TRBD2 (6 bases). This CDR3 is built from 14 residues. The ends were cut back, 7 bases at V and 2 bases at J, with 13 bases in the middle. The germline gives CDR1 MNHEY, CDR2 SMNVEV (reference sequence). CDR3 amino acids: CASIPRDFTDTQYF. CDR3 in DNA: TGTGCCAGCATCCCCAGGGACTTCACAGATACGCAGTATTTT.

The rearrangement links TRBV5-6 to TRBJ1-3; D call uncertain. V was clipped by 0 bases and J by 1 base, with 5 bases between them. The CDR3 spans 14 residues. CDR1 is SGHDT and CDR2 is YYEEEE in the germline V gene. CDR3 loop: CASSLGQSGNTIYF. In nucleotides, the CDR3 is TGTGCCAGCAGCTTGGGCCAATCTGGAAACACCATATATTTT.

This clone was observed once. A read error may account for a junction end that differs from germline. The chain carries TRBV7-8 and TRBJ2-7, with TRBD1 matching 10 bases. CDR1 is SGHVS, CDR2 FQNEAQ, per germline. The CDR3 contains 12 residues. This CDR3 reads CASSPPAGTGDF. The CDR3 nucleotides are TGTGCCAGCAGCCCTCCAGCCGGGACAGGGGACTTC.